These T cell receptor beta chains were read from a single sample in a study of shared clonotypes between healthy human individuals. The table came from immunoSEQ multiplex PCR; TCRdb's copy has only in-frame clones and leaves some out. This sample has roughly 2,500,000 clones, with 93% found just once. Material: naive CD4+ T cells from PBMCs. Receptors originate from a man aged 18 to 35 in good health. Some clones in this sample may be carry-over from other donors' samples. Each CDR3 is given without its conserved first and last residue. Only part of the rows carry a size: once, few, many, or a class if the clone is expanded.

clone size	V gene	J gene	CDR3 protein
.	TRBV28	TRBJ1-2	ASTQSRGYT
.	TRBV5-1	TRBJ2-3	ASSPGRAGSADTQY
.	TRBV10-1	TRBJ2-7	ASSDGSSYEQY
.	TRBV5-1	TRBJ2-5	ASSSSSLGWETQY
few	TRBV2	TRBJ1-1	ASRGQYNTEAF
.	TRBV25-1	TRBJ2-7	ASHDREGPYEQY
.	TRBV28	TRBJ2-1	ASSLVGRWGQRSGSSYNEQF
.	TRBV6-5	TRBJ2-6	ASSYATGSGANVLT
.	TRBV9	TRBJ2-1	ASSVEVARYNEQF
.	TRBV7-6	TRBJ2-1	ASGPGQGPNEQF
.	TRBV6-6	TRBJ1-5	ASSYDDSNQPQH
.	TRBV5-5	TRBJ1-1	ASRRTEMNTEAF
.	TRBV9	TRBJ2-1	ASSATGTSGNNEQF
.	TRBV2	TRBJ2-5	ASTGAPETQY
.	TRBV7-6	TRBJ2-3	ASSWTGTDTQY
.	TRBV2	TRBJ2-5	ASRDRPQETQY
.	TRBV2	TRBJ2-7	ASTLDRGFYEQY
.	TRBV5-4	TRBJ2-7	ASSLGAGDLYEQY
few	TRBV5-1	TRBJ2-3	ASSLQGPDTQY
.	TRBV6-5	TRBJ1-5	ASSYSKGPNQPQH
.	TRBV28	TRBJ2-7	ASGIRYEQY
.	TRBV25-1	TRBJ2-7	ASSESLAGGNYEQY
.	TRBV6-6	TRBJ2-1	ASIRALDRINEQF
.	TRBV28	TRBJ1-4	ASSPRGADGEKLF
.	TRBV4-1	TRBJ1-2	ASSQPRKGALYGYT
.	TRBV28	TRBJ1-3	ASSFIGGNSGNTIY
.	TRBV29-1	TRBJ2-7	SVVAGNPYEQY
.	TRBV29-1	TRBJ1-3	SVKTEY
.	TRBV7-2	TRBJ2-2	ASSLGGPRVGELF
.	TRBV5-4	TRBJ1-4	ASSPSGTGITELF
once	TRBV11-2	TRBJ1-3	ASRPLGAGGSGNTIY
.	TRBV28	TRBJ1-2	ASSLVTHRGTTGYT
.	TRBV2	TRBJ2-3	AHAGLSGQDTQY
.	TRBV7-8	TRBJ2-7	ASSLRLAGPYEQY
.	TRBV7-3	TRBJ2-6	ASSSYTSSGANVLT
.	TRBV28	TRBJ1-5	ASKVRRWGANQPQH
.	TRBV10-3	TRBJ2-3	AISDSTGGHTQY
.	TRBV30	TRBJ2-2	AGASGGSNTGELF
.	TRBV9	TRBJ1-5	ASSVGQLSDQPQH